The 9 T cell receptor beta chains below come from one sample, sequenced in a study of blood T cell repertoires in COVID-19. Data came from immunoSEQ multiplex PCR; TCRdb stores just in-frame clones and leaves some out. This table holds about 210,000 clones, 89% found once. Input material: peripheral blood. These receptors all come from a woman aged 40 to 50 with acute or convalescent COVID-19.

This clone was recorded a few times. V and J are TRBV5-8 and TRBJ1-5; 10 bases are a match to TRBD1. The V gene's germline CDR1 is SGHTS and CDR2 YDEGEE. The junction had 8 bases not matched to a gene; V was cut back by 4 bases and J by 7 bases. CDR3 size: 15 residues. The CDR3 spells CASSPGQGMGQPQHF. Written as DNA, the CDR3 is TGTGCCAGCAGCCCGGGACAGGGGATGGGGCAGCCCCAGCATTTT.

V usage is TRBV6-4 and J usage is TRBJ1-2; 7 nucleotides line up with TRBD1. The length of the CDR3 is 13 residues. The V gene's germline CDR1 is MRHNA and CDR2 SNTAGT. J gave up 2 bases and V 4 bases, and 1 base lay outside the gene matches. The chain's CDR3 is CASSATGNYGYTF. For the CDR3, the DNA is TGTGCCAGCAGTGCGACAGGGAACTATGGCTACACCTTC.

The chain combines TRBV7-8 with TRBJ2-5, with 9 positions matching TRBD2. J gave up 1 base and V 4 bases, and 10 bases lay outside the gene matches. The CDR3 is 17 residues long. Germline CDR1 SGHVS, CDR2 FQNEAQ. The CDR3 region is CASSSLSGRGGQETQYF. CDR3 DNA: TGTGCCAGCAGCTCCTTGAGTGGGCGGGGGGGCCAAGAGACCCAGTACTTC.

This clone appeared a single time. The chain links TRBV11-2 to TRBJ1-1; D may be TRBD1 (6 bases). Germline CDR1 and CDR2: SGHAT and FQNNGV. This CDR3 spans 13 amino acids. With 4 bases removed from V and 6 bases from J, the gap between germline ends came to 12 bases. For the CDR3, the DNA is TGTGCCAGCAGCTACACAGGGTTCGCTGAAGCTTTCTTT. Translated, it gives CASSYTGFAEAFF.

The chain combines TRBV18 with TRBJ2-1; 8 positions match TRBD2. The CDR3 sequence is 15 residues long. Germline CDR1 and CDR2: KGHSH and LQKENI. After removal of 2 bases from V and 7 bases from J, the junction contained 7 bases not matched to a gene. CDR3 in amino acids: CASSPFSGGLNEQFF. The CDR3 DNA is TGTGCCAGCTCACCATTCTCGGGGGGGCTGAATGAGCAGTTCTTC.

This chain uses TRBV10-2 with TRBJ2-5, with a weak D call TRBD1 (5 bases). V was shortened by 8 bases and J by 5 bases, with 9 bases between the two germline ends. Germline V CDR1 and CDR2: WSHSY, SAAADI. This CDR3 contains 11 residues. The CDR3 DNA reads TGCGCCAGCGGGGCGAGGGAGACCCAGTACTTC. This codes for CASGARETQYF.

The J gene is TRBJ2-2, the V gene TRBV19, with 8 bases matching TRBD1. With 2 bases clipped from V and 6 bases from J, the junction kept 5 bases outside the gene matches. The CDR3 extends over 15 amino acids. CDR1 and CDR2 (germline): LNHDA, SQIVND (reference sequence). The CDR3, as DNA: TGTGCCAGTAGTATACACAGGGGGGTAGCCGGGGAGCTGTTTTTT. Residues: CASSIHRGVAGELFF.

The rearrangement joins TRBV3-1 (or the pseudogene TRBV3-2) to TRBJ1-1; D not resolved. Germline V gene sequence: CDR1 LGHDT, CDR2 YNNKEL (reference sequence). The ends were cut back, 1 base at V and 0 bases at J, with 6 bases in the middle. This CDR3 has 14 residues. CDR3 sequence (DNA): TGTGCCAGCAGCCAAGGGGCCCTGAACACTGAAGCTTTCTTT. This codes for CASSQGALNTEAFF.

This clone was detected only once. The chain links TRBV6-5 to TRBJ1-5; D remains unclear. The V end was cut by 7 bases, the J end by 3 bases, with 10 bases between. Per germline, CDR1 MNHEY and CDR2 SVGAGI. The CDR3 covers 13 residues. The CDR3 coding sequence is TGTGCCAGCACACCGAGGGACAATCAGCCCCAGCATTTT. It translates to CASTPRDNQPQHF.